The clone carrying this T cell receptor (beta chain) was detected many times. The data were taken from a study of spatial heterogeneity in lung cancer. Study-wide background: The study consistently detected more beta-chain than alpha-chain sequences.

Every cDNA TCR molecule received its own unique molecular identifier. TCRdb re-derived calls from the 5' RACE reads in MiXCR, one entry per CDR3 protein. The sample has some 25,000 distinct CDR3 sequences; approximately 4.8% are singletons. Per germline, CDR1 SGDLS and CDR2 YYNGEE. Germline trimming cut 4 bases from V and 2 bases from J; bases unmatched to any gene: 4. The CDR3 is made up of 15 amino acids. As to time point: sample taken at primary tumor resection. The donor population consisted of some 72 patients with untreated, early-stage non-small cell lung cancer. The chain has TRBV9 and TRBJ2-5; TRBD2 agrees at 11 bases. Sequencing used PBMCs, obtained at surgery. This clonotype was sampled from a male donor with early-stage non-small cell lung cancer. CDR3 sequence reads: CASSTGTSGQETQYF. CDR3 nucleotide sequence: TGTGCCAGCAGCACTGGGACTAGCGGACAAGAGACCCAGTACTTC.